The present entry profiles one T cell receptor (beta chain) with its context. The record originates from a study of blood T cell repertoires in COVID-19. Looking at the study overall: Sites across the United States, Italy and Spain contributed samples from acute and convalescent COVID-19.

With 6 bases removed from V and 0 bases from J, the gap between germline ends came to 24 bases. The CDR3 is made up of 19 amino acids. Germline loops: CDR1 MDHEN, CDR2 SYDVKM. The repertoire was sequenced with immunoSEQ multiplex PCR; TCRdb's copy has only in-frame clones and lacks some. The repertoire holds around 250,000 clones, with 70% to 90% as singletons. This TCR derives from a woman aged 50 to 60 who had recovered from COVID-19. The sequenced sample was PBMCs or T cells enriched from blood (not recorded which). V usage is TRBV28 and J usage is TRBJ1-3; weak D call: TRBD1 (6 bases). In nucleotides, the CDR3 is TGTGCCAGCAGCATAGACAGGCCTACCGCGCGGAGCTCTGGAAACACCATATATTTT. Translation: CASSIDRPTARSSGNTIYF.